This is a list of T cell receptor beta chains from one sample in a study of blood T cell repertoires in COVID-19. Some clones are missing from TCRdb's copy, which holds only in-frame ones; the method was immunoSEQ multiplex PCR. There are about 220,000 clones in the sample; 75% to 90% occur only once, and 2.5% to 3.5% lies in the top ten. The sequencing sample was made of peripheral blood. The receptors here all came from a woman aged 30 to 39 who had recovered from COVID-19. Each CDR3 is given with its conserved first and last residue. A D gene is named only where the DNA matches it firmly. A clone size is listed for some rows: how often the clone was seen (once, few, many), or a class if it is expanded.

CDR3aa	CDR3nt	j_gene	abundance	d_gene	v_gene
CASSYSRQGTEAFF	TGTGCCAGCAGTTACTCCCGACAGGGCACTGAAGCTTTCTTT	TRBJ1-1	.	TRBD1	TRBV6-2/TRBV6-3
CATSRDRDRVGPNQPQHF	TGTGCCACCAGCAGAGATCGGGACAGGGTGGGGCCCAATCAGCCCCAGCATTTT	TRBJ1-5	.	TRBD1	TRBV15
CASSLTGLAVDTQYF	TGTGCCAGCAGCTTAACGGGACTAGCCGTAGATACGCAGTATTTT	TRBJ2-3	.	TRBD2	TRBV7-3
CASRVEGALGYTF	TGTGCCAGCAGGGTAGAGGGGGCGCTGGGCTACACCTTC	TRBJ1-2	.	TRBD1	TRBV28
CASSLEGLSEQYF	TGCGCCAGCAGCTTGGAGGGACTAAGCGAGCAGTACTTC	TRBJ2-7	.	TRBD2	TRBV5-1
CASSAESRNTIYF	TGCGCCAGCAGCGCCGAATCTAGAAACACCATATATTTT	TRBJ1-3	.	.	TRBV5-1
CASSIRTGIASEAFF	TGTGCCAGTAGTATCAGGACAGGGATAGCCTCTGAAGCTTTCTTT	TRBJ1-1	.	TRBD1	TRBV19
CASQSGNSDTQYF	TGCGCCAGCCAAAGCGGGAACTCAGATACGCAGTATTTT	TRBJ2-3	.	TRBD2	TRBV10-1
CASSLISGHEQFF	TGTGCCAGCAGCCTCATCTCAGGCCATGAGCAGTTCTTC	TRBJ2-1	.	.	TRBV7-9
CASSEARLVGEQFF	TGTGCCAGCAGTGAAGCGCGGTTGGTGGGTGAGCAGTTCTTC	TRBJ2-1	.	.	TRBV2
CASGSTGVYGYTF	TGTGCCAGCGGGTCAACAGGCGTCTATGGCTACACCTTC	TRBJ1-2	.	.	TRBV7-2
CASSLDGGPTEAFF	TGCGCCAGCAGCTTGGACGGGGGACCCACTGAAGCTTTCTTT	TRBJ1-1	.	.	TRBV5-1
CASSQGGLAGPYNEQFF	TGTGCCAGCAGCCAAGGGGGACTAGCGGGGCCCTACAATGAGCAGTTCTTC	TRBJ2-1	.	TRBD2	TRBV4-2
CASSAEGTSEAFF	TGTGCCAGCAGCGCCGAGGGTACTAGTGAAGCTTTCTTT	TRBJ1-1	.	.	TRBV9
CASTSDRDYEQYF	TGTGCCAGCACTTCGGACAGGGATTACGAGCAGTACTTC	TRBJ2-7	.	TRBD1	TRBV11-2
CASSKTEGGSTDTQYF	TGTGCCAGCTCAAAGACAGAAGGGGGATCCACAGATACGCAGTATTTT	TRBJ2-3	.	.	TRBV18
CASSSPTSGGSQETQYF	TGTGCCAGCAGCTCCCCGACTAGCGGGGGGTCCCAAGAGACCCAGTACTTC	TRBJ2-5	.	TRBD2	TRBV7-8
CANRTLTDTQYF	TGTGCCAACAGGACTCTCACAGATACGCAGTATTTT	TRBJ2-3	.	.	TRBV6-4
CASSYASYYTDTQYF	TGTGCCAGCAGTTACGCCTCCTATTACACAGATACGCAGTATTTT	TRBJ2-3	.	.	TRBV6-5
CASRQDRGDNYGYTF	TGTGCCAGCAGACAAGACAGGGGCGACAACTATGGCTACACCTTC	TRBJ1-2	once	TRBD1	TRBV27
CASSRVGGTYEQYF	TGTGCCAGCAGCCGGGTCGGGGGTACCTACGAGCAGTACTTC	TRBJ2-7	.	.	TRBV3-1/TRBV3-2
CASSLGLAGMAETQYF	TGCGCCAGCAGCCTGGGACTAGCGGGGATGGCAGAGACCCAGTACTTC	TRBJ2-5	.	TRBD2	TRBV10-2
CASSDTSGGYYEQYF	TGTGCCAGCAGTGACACTAGCGGGGGGTACTACGAGCAGTACTTC	TRBJ2-7	.	TRBD2	TRBV6-6
CASRPNLEGWNEQFF	TGTGCCAGCAGGCCTAACTTAGAGGGTTGGAATGAGCAGTTCTTC	TRBJ2-1	.	.	TRBV7-2
CASNTAIGTGAYNEQFF	TGTGCCAGCAACACTGCAATCGGGACAGGGGCCTACAATGAGCAGTTCTTC	TRBJ2-1	.	TRBD1	TRBV7-9
CSVEDLPGTSSYNEQFF	TGCAGCGTTGAAGATCTACCCGGGACTAGCTCTTACAATGAGCAGTTCTTC	TRBJ2-1	.	TRBD2	TRBV29-1
CASSLVAGSYNEQFF	TGCGCCAGCAGCTTGGTGGCAGGCTCCTACAATGAGCAGTTCTTC	TRBJ2-1	once	.	TRBV5-1
CASTRTIPSTDTQYF	TGTGCCAGTACCCGGACTATCCCTAGCACAGATACGCAGTATTTT	TRBJ2-3	.	.	TRBV19
CASSVLSRDQPQHF	TGTGCCAGCAGTGTCCTTTCCCGTGATCAGCCCCAGCATTTT	TRBJ1-5	few	.	TRBV2
CASSVAPGKSYEQYF	TGTGCCAGCAGCGTAGCCCCAGGGAAGTCCTACGAGCAGTACTTC	TRBJ2-7	.	.	TRBV9
CASSPLFSGGAYNEQFF	TGTGCCAGCAGCCCGTTGTTTAGCGGGGGGGCCTACAATGAGCAGTTCTTC	TRBJ2-1	.	TRBD2	TRBV7-2
CASSKDRGGNSPLHF	TGCGCCAGCAGCAAGGACAGGGGTGGCAATTCACCCCTCCACTTT	TRBJ1-6	.	TRBD1	TRBV5-1
CASRRNTGELFF	TGTGCCAGTAGAAGAAACACCGGGGAGCTGTTTTTT	TRBJ2-2	.	.	TRBV6-5
CASSEFAAFF	TGTGCCAGCAGTGAATTCGCGGCTTTCTTT	TRBJ1-1	once	.	TRBV6-1
CASSLARGPYEKLFF	TGCGCCAGCAGCTTGGCCAGGGGCCCCTACGAAAAACTGTTTTTT	TRBJ1-4	once	.	TRBV5-1
CASRLSAVGPQHF	TGTGCCAGTAGACTATCAGCGGTGGGGCCCCAGCATTTT	TRBJ1-5	.	.	TRBV19
CASSKRNYEQYF	TGTGCCAGCAGCAAAAGAAACTATGAGCAGTACTTC	TRBJ2-7	.	.	TRBV21-1
CASSLGGRVKTEAFF	TGTGCCAGCAGCTTAGGTGGCAGGGTGAAGACTGAAGCTTTCTTT	TRBJ1-1	few	.	TRBV7-8
CASSLGGQVEQYF	TGCGCCAGCAGCTTGGGCGGACAGGTCGAGCAGTACTTC	TRBJ2-7	.	TRBD1	TRBV5-1